Each of the 20 T cell receptor beta chains below was sequenced from the same sample in a study of OX40 agonist ivuxolimab in advanced cancers. TCRdb's table, derived via immunoSEQ multiplex PCR, lists solely in-frame clones and lacks some. The sample yields 5,000 to 7,500 clones, more than 75% seen once. The sequenced sample was CD4+ or CD8+ T cells sorted from blood, obtained in a trial of the OX40 agonist ivuxolimab. Every receptor here comes from an adult with an advanced solid tumor such as melanoma, head and neck, liver or kidney cancer.

The rearrangement uses TRBV30 and TRBJ2-5; D gene uncertain. V lost 2 bases and J 0 bases, leaving 7 bases between the germline ends. The germline V gene has CDR1 GTSNPN and CDR2 SVGIG (reference sequence). The CDR3 length is 13 residues. The CDR3 loop is CAWSTTYQETQYF. DNA of the CDR3: TGTGCCTGGAGTACTACTTACCAAGAGACCCAGTACTTC.

The V gene is TRBV7-6, the J gene TRBJ2-7, with 7 bases aligning to TRBD1. The CDR3 runs 15 residues. With V trimmed by 5 bases and J by 2 bases, 9 bases remained unmatched. Germline V lookup: CDR1 SGHVS, CDR2 FNYEAQ. CDR3 sequence reads: CASSPMPGQTYEQYF. The CDR3 DNA is TGTGCCAGCAGCCCTATGCCGGGACAGACCTACGAGCAGTACTTC. Complete variable domain (other parts from reference TRBV7-6 and TRBJ2-7): GAGVSQSPRYKVTKRGQDVALRCDPISGHVSLYWYRQALGQGPEFLTYFNYEAQQDKSGLPNDRFSAERPEGSISTLTIQRTEQRDSAMYRCASSPMPGQTYEQYFGPGTRLTVT.

The gene calls are TRBV2 and TRBJ2-3; TRBD2 might be the D (5 bases). V lost 7 bases, J lost 2 bases, and 13 bases lay in between. The CDR3 spans 14 residues. Germline loops: CDR1 SNHLY, CDR2 FYNNEI. DNA for the CDR3: TGTGCCAGCAAAGACTATGCATCCACAGATACGCAGTATTTT. This codes for CASKDYASTDTQYF.

CDR3: CASSIVAFSSYNEQFF. In DNA, the CDR3 is TGTGCCAGTAGTATAGTAGCATTTAGCTCCTACAATGAGCAGTTCTTC. The chain is built from TRBV19 and TRBJ2-1, with D unclear. The V and J ends lost 1 base and 0 bases respectively, with 10 bases between them. This CDR3 comprises 16 residues. In germline, CDR1 is LNHDA, CDR2 SQIVND (reference sequence).

The chain employs TRBV30 and TRBJ2-2; tentative D call: TRBD1 (6 bases). Trimming cost V 1 base and J 0 bases, with 6 bases left between them. Germline V gene lookup returns CDR1 GTSNPN and CDR2 SVGIG (reference sequence). The CDR3 covers 14 residues. The CDR3 DNA is TGTGCCTGGAGTGGGACAGCGAACACCGGGGAGCTGTTTTTT. This sequence encodes CAWSGTANTGELFF. Full variable domain (rest looked up from reference TRBV30 and TRBJ2-2): SQTIHQWPATLVQPVGSPLSLECTVEGTSNPNLYWYRQAAGRGLQLLFYSVGIGQISSEVPQNLSASRPQDRQFILSSKKLLLSDSGFYLCAWSGTANTGELFFGEGSRLTVL.

The gene calls are TRBV27 and TRBJ2-7, with TRBD1 as a possible D gene (7 bases). The CDR3 runs 13 residues. Germline V lookup: CDR1 MNHEY, CDR2 SMNVEV (reference sequence). The germline V and J ends were trimmed by 2 bases and 6 bases, with 11 bases remaining between them. The CDR3: CASSLRQGGEQYF. The CDR3 DNA is TGTGCCAGCAGTTTAAGGCAGGGGGGCGAGCAGTACTTC.

This clone was picked up a small number of times. The chain carries TRBV5-4 and TRBJ2-1, with TRBD2 identical over 7 bases. The CDR3 is 14 amino acids. The V gene end was trimmed by 0 bases and the J gene end by 9 bases; junction bases not matched to a gene: 6. CDR1 SGHNT and CDR2 YYREEE come from the germline V gene (reference sequence). The CDR3 DNA reads as TGTGCCAGCAGCTTGGAAGCGGGAAGTGGTGAGCAGTTCTTC. This codes for CASSLEAGSGEQFF.

The rearrangement joins TRBV10-2 to TRBJ2-2; D unclear. V lost 8 bases to trimming and J lost 6 bases, with 4 bases between them. The CDR3 spans 10 residues. Germline CDR1 is WSHSY and CDR2 is SAAADI. The DNA of the CDR3 is TGCGCCAGCGGGGCCGGGGAGCTGTTTTTT. It codes for CASGAGELFF.

CDR3 sequence: CAWSVPGETEAFF. For the CDR3, the DNA is TGTGCCTGGAGTGTCCCAGGGGAAACTGAAGCTTTCTTT. This rearrangement joins TRBV30 to TRBJ1-1, with D perhaps matching TRBD1 (6 bases). Germline-derived CDR1 and CDR2 are GTSNPN and SVGIG (reference sequence). This CDR3 spans 13 amino acids. V was clipped by 0 bases and J by 5 bases, with 10 bases between them.

The rearrangement links TRBV19 to TRBJ2-2; 7 nucleotides align to TRBD2. Germline CDR1 LNHDA, CDR2 SQIVND (reference sequence). CDR3 length: 16 residues. J lost 5 bases, V lost 6 bases, and 12 bases had no gene match. The CDR3 is CASRLDRDYRTGELFF. The DNA for the CDR3 is TGTGCCAGTAGGCTAGACCGGGACTACCGAACCGGGGAGCTGTTTTTT.

The J gene is TRBJ2-4, the V gene TRBV28; 14 nucleotides agree with TRBD2. The CDR3 totals 17 residues. V lost 5 bases, J lost 5 bases, and 8 bases stayed unmatched. Germline V gives CDR1 MDHEN, CDR2 SYDVKM. Here the CDR3 reads CASSIAGTSGSENIQYF. CDR3 in DNA: TGTGCCAGCAGTATTGCCGGGACTAGCGGGAGTGAAAACATTCAGTACTTC.

The chain combines TRBV28 with TRBJ2-7, with TRBD1 as a possible D gene (5 bases). V was clipped by 3 bases and J by 3 bases, with 15 bases between them. CDR1 is MDHEN and CDR2 is SYDVKM in the germline V gene. CDR3 length: 15 amino acids. For the CDR3, the DNA is TGTGCCAGCAGTTTGGGCACAGGTATGGGCTACGAGCAGTACTTC. Protein product: CASSLGTGMGYEQYF.

This clone has just one count. The chain employs TRBV4-1 and TRBJ2-7; D may correspond to TRBD1 or TRBD2 (5 bases each). V lost 0 bases, J lost 0 bases, and 15 bases lay in between. Germline loops: CDR1 MGHRA, CDR2 YSYEKL. This CDR3 has 17 amino acids. CDR3 sequence (DNA): TGCGCCAGCAGCCAAGAAGCGGTAAGGGACCACTCCTACGAGCAGTACTTC. It specifies CASSQEAVRDHSYEQYF.

Only a few counts were recorded for this clone. The rearrangement joins TRBV21-1 to TRBJ2-7; the table's D call of TRBD1 was not tested on the DNA. TRBV21-1 counts as a pseudogene. The CDR3 totals 18 residues. The CDR3 loop is CASSPITETGTGSYEQYF. The CDR3, as DNA: TGTGCCAGCAGCCCTATAACTGAGACCGGGACAGGCTCCTACGAGCAGTACTTC.

This clone was seen a few times. The chain joins TRBV6-5 to TRBJ1-1; D might be TRBD1 (5 bases). The V gene's germline CDR1 is MNHEY and CDR2 SVGAGI. V lost 5 bases to trimming and J lost 0 bases, with 10 bases between them. The CDR3 loop spans 14 amino acids. CDR3 loop: CASSTTAMNTEAFF. Here the CDR3 DNA reads TGTGCCAGCAGTACGACAGCGATGAACACTGAAGCTTTCTTT.

This chain joins TRBV11-2 and TRBJ2-7; 7 bases align to TRBD1. Trimming took 4 bases from V and 6 from J; bases not matched to a gene: 6. There are 13 residues in the CDR3. Germline V gives CDR1 SGHAT, CDR2 FQNNGV. The CDR3 bases are TGTGCCAGCAGCTCATATGAGGGGGCCGAGCAGTACTTC. Its protein is CASSSYEGAEQYF.

The genes are TRBV5-6 and TRBJ2-7; unclear D gene. The CDR3 is 15 amino acids. V lost 3 bases and J lost 3, with 16 bases in between. The germline V gene has CDR1 SGHDT and CDR2 YYEEEE. The CDR3 DNA reads TGTGCCAGCAGCTCGGTGATAAGGAAGGACTACGAGCAGTACTTC. Residues: CASSSVIRKDYEQYF.

This chain connects TRBV25-1 to TRBJ2-1, with D possibly being TRBD2 (6 bases). Trimming left V 1 base short and J 3 bases short, with 10 bases between. CDR3 length: 15 amino acids. Germline CDR1 reads MGHDK; CDR2 reads SYGVNS. In DNA, the CDR3 is TGTGCCAGCAGTGAATTAAGGGACTTCTACAATGAGCAGTTCTTC. Amino acid sequence: CASSELRDFYNEQFF.

This chain links TRBV2 with TRBJ1-1; weak D call: TRBD1 (5 bases). V was cut by 7 bases and J by 7 bases, with 10 bases left in between. Germline V gives CDR1 SNHLY, CDR2 FYNNEI. CDR3 length: 11 residues. This CDR3 reads CASIDRREAFF. The CDR3 coding sequence is TGTGCCAGCATAGACAGACGTGAAGCTTTCTTT. The whole variable domain, remainder taken from reference TRBV2 and TRBJ1-1, is EPEVTQTPSHQVTQMGQEVILRCVPISNHLYFYWYRQILGQKVEFLVSFYNNEISEKSEIFDDQFSVERPDGSNFTLKIRSTKLEDSAMYFCASIDRREAFFGQGTRLTVV.

The chain joins TRBV9 to TRBJ2-3, with 10 bases matching TRBD2. The CDR3 has 16 residues. In germline, CDR1 is SGDLS, CDR2 YYNGEE. After removal of 3 bases from V and 3 bases from J, the junction contained 7 bases not matched to a gene. The CDR3 nucleotides are TGTGCCAGCAGCGGGGGAGCGGGAGGGCTAACAGATACGCAGTATTTT. Amino acids: CASSGGAGGLTDTQYF.